What follows are 6 T cell receptor beta chains derived from one specimen sequenced in a study of T cells after yellow fever vaccination. Via MiXCR, TCRdb re-called the 5' RACE reads, giving one row per CDR3 protein. The top ten hold over 15% of the sample, which has some 250,000 distinct CDR3 sequences, 3.6% seen once. This specimen was PBMCs, taken 15 days after the yellow fever booster vaccination. The receptor source for this set is a man aged 18 to 35 who received the YFV17D yellow fever vaccine.

There are many counts of this clonotype. The chain combines TRBV7-2 with TRBJ1-5, with D perhaps TRBD1 (6 bases). The CDR3 is 14 amino acids. Per the germline V gene, CDR1 is SGHTA and CDR2 is FQGNSA. V shed 5 bases and J shed 7 bases, with 15 bases lying between them. CDR3 residues: CASSVRGGRQPQHF. The CDR3 DNA reads as TGTGCCAGCAGCGTCAGGGGAGGGAGGCAGCCCCAGCATTTT.

This clonotype occurred a few times. The rearrangement uses TRBV12-3 or TRBV12-4 and TRBJ1-1; TRBD1 agrees at 8 bases. The CDR3 is 15 residues long. Trimming removed 5 bases from V and 4 bases from J; junction bases left unmatched: 9. CDR3 sequence (DNA): TGTGCCAGCAGTACAAGGACAGGGTCGGTCACTGAAGCTTTCTTT. This translates into CASSTRTGSVTEAFF.

This clonotype was recorded many times. V gene TRBV6-6 combines with J gene TRBJ2-7; no firm D call. Per germline, CDR1 MNHNY and CDR2 SVGAGI (reference sequence). CDR3 length: 11 residues. V dropped 2 bases and J dropped 9 bases, with 8 bases sitting between them. The CDR3 here is CASSYSRGQYF. CDR3 in DNA: TGTGCCAGCAGTTACAGTCGCGGGCAGTACTTC.

As concerns this clonotype: This sequence may be a read error, since a much larger clone differs from it by one base. V gene TRBV5-1 combines with J gene TRBJ2-3; D not certain. Germline V CDR1 and CDR2: SGHRS, YFSETQ. There are 15 residues in the CDR3. CDR3 protein: CASSPSGLLADTHYF. The DNA of the CDR3 is TGCGCCAGCAGCCCCTCCGGCCTCCTGGCAGATACGCATTATTTT.

This chain uses TRBV29-1 with TRBJ2-5; TRBD2 matches 13 bases. Germline CDR1 SQVTM, CDR2 ANQGSEA. CDR3 length equals 14 residues. With 6 bases clipped from V and 7 bases from J, the junction kept 8 bases outside the gene matches. CDR3 nucleotides: TGCAGCGTGGGGACTAGCGGGGTTGAGGGGACCCAGTACTTC. It specifies CSVGTSGVEGTQYF.

The chain recombines TRBV5-1 with TRBJ2-5, with TRBD2 identical over 7 bases. The trim removed 3 bases at V and 2 bases at J, leaving 7 bases unmatched. The CDR3 has 15 amino acids. CDR1 and CDR2 (germline): SGHRS, YFSETQ. The CDR3 reads CASSSLSGDQETQYF. The CDR3 nucleotides read TGCGCCAGCAGCTCACTGAGCGGGGATCAAGAGACCCAGTACTTC.